This T cell receptor (beta chain) emerged from a study of blood T cell repertoires in COVID-19. In the study overall: Samples taken during acute and convalescent COVID-19 were collected in the United States, Italy and Spain. PBMCs, B-cell-depleted T cells, or T cells were the source of the cDNA or gDNA that made up the material.

Trimming took 5 bases from V and 5 from J; bases not matched to a gene: 4. Germline loops: CDR1 SGHVS, CDR2 FQNEAQ. The CDR3 totals 16 residues. As handled by the study authors: Amplification from reference gene primers served as the basis for estimated nucleated cell counts. Libraries were prepared by immunoSEQ multiplex PCR; TCRdb keeps only in-frame clonotypes and omits some of them. The V and J calls and clone size come from that table; D and trimming were worked out from the DNA. The sample records some 150,000 clones, roughly 83% being singletons. The count of this clone is one. The TCR comes from a woman older than 75 with acute or convalescent COVID-19. The source material was peripheral blood. This chain uses TRBV7-8 with TRBJ2-2; TRBD2 matches at 14 bases. The CDR3 here is CASSRGLAGETGELFF. The DNA of the CDR3 is TGTGCCAGCAGCCGGGGACTAGCGGGGGAGACCGGGGAGCTGTTTTTT.